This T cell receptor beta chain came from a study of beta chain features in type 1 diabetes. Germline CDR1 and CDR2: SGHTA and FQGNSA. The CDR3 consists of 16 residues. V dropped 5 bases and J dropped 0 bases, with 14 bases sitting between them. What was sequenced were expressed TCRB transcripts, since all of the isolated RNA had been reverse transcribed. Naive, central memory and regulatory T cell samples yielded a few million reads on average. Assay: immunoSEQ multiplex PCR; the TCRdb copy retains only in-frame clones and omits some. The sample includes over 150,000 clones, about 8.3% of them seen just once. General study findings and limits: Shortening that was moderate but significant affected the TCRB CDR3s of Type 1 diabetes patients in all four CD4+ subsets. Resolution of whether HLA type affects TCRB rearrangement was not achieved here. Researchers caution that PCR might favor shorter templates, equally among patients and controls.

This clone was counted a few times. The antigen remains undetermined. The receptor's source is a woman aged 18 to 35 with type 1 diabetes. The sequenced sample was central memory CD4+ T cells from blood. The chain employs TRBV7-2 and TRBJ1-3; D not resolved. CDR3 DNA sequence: TGTGCCAGCAGCGAGCGACTGCAGAGCTCTGGAAACACCATATATTTT. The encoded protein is CASSERLQSSGNTIYF. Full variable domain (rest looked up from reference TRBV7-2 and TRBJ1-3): GAGVSQSPSNKVTEKGKDVELRCDPISGHTALYWYRQSLGQGLEFLIYFQGNSAPDKSGLPSDRFSAERTGGSVSTLTIQRTQQEDSAVYLCASSERLQSSGNTIYFGEGSWLTVV.